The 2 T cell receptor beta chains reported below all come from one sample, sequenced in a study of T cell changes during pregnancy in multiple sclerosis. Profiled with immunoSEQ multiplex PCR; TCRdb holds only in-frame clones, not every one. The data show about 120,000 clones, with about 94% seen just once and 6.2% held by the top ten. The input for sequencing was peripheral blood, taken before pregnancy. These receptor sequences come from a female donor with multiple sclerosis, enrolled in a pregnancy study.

CDR3 region: CASSPPETAHTGELFF. DNA for the CDR3: TGTGCCAGCAGCCCCCCGGAGACAGCCCACACCGGGGAGCTGTTTTTT. The chain employs TRBV5-4 and TRBJ2-2, with D possibly being TRBD1 (5 bases). CDR3 length: 16 amino acids. Germline V lookup: CDR1 SGHNT, CDR2 YYREEE (reference sequence). Trimming pared 4 bases from V and 3 bases from J, leaving 16 bases between.

CDR3 sequence: CASSLRQGRGTNEKLFF. CDR3 bases: TGTGCCAGCAGCTTGAGACAGGGGAGGGGAACTAATGAAAAACTGTTTTTT. The J gene is TRBJ1-4, the V gene TRBV7-9; 8 nucleotides align to TRBD1. From germline, CDR1 is SEHNR and CDR2 FQNEAQ (reference sequence). With 3 bases clipped from V and 1 base from J, the junction kept 7 bases outside the gene matches. The CDR3 sequence is 17 residues long. Full variable domain (missing parts from reference TRBV7-9 and TRBJ1-4): DTGVSQNPRHKITKRGQNVTFRCDPISEHNRLYWYRQTLGQGPEFLTYFQNEAQLEKSRLLSDRFSAERPKGSFSTLEIQRTEQGDSAMYLCASSLRQGRGTNEKLFFGSGTQLSVL.